The 10 T cell receptor beta chains presented below share a single source sample, sequenced in a study of blood T cell repertoires in COVID-19. Some clones are missing from TCRdb's copy, which holds only in-frame ones; the method was immunoSEQ multiplex PCR. The data contain 140,000 to 150,000 clones, 85% to 90% of them singletons. The sequencing sample was made of peripheral blood. These receptors were obtained from a woman aged 55-70 years with active COVID-19.

The chain recombines TRBV27 with TRBJ1-2; TRBD1 aligns across 12 bases. CDR1 is MNHEY, CDR2 SMNVEV, per germline (reference sequence). The CDR3 sequence is 15 residues long. V was pared by 2 bases and J by 8 bases, with 6 bases of the junction left unmatched. The CDR3: CASSLTGTGGYGYTF. The CDR3 DNA is TGTGCCAGCAGTTTAACCGGGACAGGGGGCTACGGCTACACCTTC.

The CDR3 protein is CASSLGGDNNQPQHF. In nucleotides, the CDR3 is TGTGCCAGCAGCTTAGGAGGGGACAACAATCAGCCCCAGCATTTT. The chain employs TRBV7-9 and TRBJ1-5; TRBD1 is a possible D gene (6 bases). Germline V gene data show CDR1 as SEHNR and CDR2 as FQNEAQ (reference sequence). The V end lost 1 base, the J end lost 3 bases, and 10 bases lay between the germline ends. The CDR3 length is 15 residues.

The chain uses TRBV3-1 (or the pseudogene TRBV3-2) and TRBJ2-1, with 13 bases aligning to TRBD2. V lost 5 bases to trimming and J lost 6 bases; unmatched junction nucleotides: 10. Germline V gene lookup returns CDR1 LGHDT and CDR2 YNNKEL (reference sequence). The CDR3 contains 17 residues. The CDR3 region is CASSAPGLAGVRNEQFF. CDR3 in DNA: TGTGCCAGCAGCGCACCCGGACTAGCGGGAGTGCGCAATGAGCAGTTCTTC.

The gene calls are TRBV28 and TRBJ2-7; D unresolved. The CDR3 has 13 residues. Germline V gives CDR1 MDHEN, CDR2 SYDVKM. The ends were cut back, 0 bases at V and 5 bases at J, with 8 bases in the middle. The CDR3 nucleotides are TGTGCCAGCAGTTTATGGGCCCAGAACGAGCAGTACTTC. It specifies CASSLWAQNEQYF.

V is TRBV18 and J is TRBJ1-5; D call uncertain. V was shortened by 2 bases and J by 3 bases, with 14 bases between the two germline ends. The germline V gene has CDR1 KGHSH and CDR2 LQKENI. This CDR3 contains 16 residues. CDR3 protein: CASSPESAQDNQPQHF. The CDR3 DNA follows: TGTGCCAGCTCACCAGAGTCGGCGCAGGACAATCAGCCCCAGCATTTT.

The V and J genes are TRBV4-1 and TRBJ1-2; D possibly corresponds to TRBD1 (6 bases). Germline V lookup: CDR1 MGHRA, CDR2 YSYEKL. V was clipped by 0 bases and J by 3 bases, with 29 bases between them. The CDR3 has 21 amino acids. The CDR3 sequence: CASSQDPAGVLLHPTHYGYTF. The CDR3 DNA reads as TGCGCCAGCAGCCAAGATCCCGCAGGGGTCTTACTTCATCCCACCCACTATGGCTACACCTTC.

The count of this clone is one. DNA for the CDR3: TGCAGCGTGAGCGTAGAGGGCCTGGAGACCCAGTACTTC. It translates to CSVSVEGLETQYF. The gene calls are TRBV29-1 and TRBJ2-5, with D possibly matching TRBD2 (5 bases). This CDR3 region has 13 residues. CDR1 SQVTM and CDR2 ANQGSEA come from the germline V gene. Trimming removed 6 bases at V and 5 bases at J, with 16 bases between. Using reference TRBV29-1 and TRBJ2-5 for the parts outside the CDR3, the full variable domain is SAVISQKPSRDICQRGTSLTIQCQVDSQVTMMFWYRQQPGQSLTLIATANQGSEATYESGFVIDKFPISRPNLTFSTLTVSNMSPEDSSIYLCSVSVEGLETQYFGPGTRLLVL.

The V call is TRBV7-9, the J call TRBJ2-1, with 9 bases that match TRBD2. This CDR3 contains 15 residues. J lost 8 bases, V lost 5 bases, and 10 bases had no gene match. Germline assignment: CDR1 SEHNR and CDR2 FQNEAQ (reference sequence). CDR3 residues: CASSPPAGGRDEQFF. The CDR3 DNA reads TGTGCCAGCAGCCCTCCAGCGGGAGGTAGGGATGAGCAGTTCTTC.

The V call is TRBV7-3, the J call TRBJ2-1, with TRBD1 identical over 7 bases. Germline CDR1 is SGHTA and CDR2 is FQGTGA. J was trimmed by 3 bases and V by 4 bases; bases with no gene match: 6. The CDR3 sequence is 15 residues long. The CDR3 bases are TGTGCCAGCAGCTCGACAGGGCTATACTACAATGAGCAGTTCTTC. Amino acids: CASSSTGLYYNEQFF.

V usage is TRBV28 and J usage is TRBJ2-7; 14 positions match TRBD2. The ends lost 8 bases at V and 5 bases at J; junction bases unmatched: 8. Germline V gene sequence: CDR1 MDHEN, CDR2 SYDVKM. The CDR3 loop spans 15 amino acids. This CDR3 reads CASYRLAGGSHEQYF. CDR3 nucleotide sequence: TGTGCCAGCTACCGACTAGCGGGAGGGTCCCACGAGCAGTACTTC.